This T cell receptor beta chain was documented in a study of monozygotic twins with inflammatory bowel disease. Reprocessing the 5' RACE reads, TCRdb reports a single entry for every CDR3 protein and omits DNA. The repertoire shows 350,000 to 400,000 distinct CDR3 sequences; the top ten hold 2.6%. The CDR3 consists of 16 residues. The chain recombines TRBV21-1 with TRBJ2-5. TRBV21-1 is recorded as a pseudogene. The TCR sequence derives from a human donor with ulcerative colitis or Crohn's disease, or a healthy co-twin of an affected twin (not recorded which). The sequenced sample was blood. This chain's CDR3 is CASSKISVRSGETQYF.